This T cell receptor (beta chain) was observed in a study of T cells after yellow fever vaccination (dated by TCRdb to the late 2010s). Regarding the study in general: The SMART-Seq v4 Ultra Low Input RNA kit was used to prepare libraries from fractions with low cell numbers. To follow T-cell clones before and after both primary and booster YFV17D yellow fever vaccination, bulk TCR alpha and beta repertoires underwent longitudinal sequencing. The cohort comprised two healthy male donors, one aged 18 to 29 and one aged 30 to 40 years. Blood was drawn at multiple timepoints before and after primary and secondary immunization, with bulk PBMC replicates and cell subsets isolated. What the authors observed across the whole study: The study included only two donors, which limits how far the findings can be generalized. A small share of clonotypes occurred in both CD4 and CD8 compartments, likely arising from convergent recombination. Because abundant contaminating clonotypes from the bulk population could be contained in FACS-sorted repertoires, computational filtering was required. Compared with the primary T-cell response, the secondary T-cell response was weaker but faster, peaking on day 5 rather than day 15. Most clones expanded after primary vaccination were re-detected after the booster (almost 98% of CD4 and roughly 87% of CD8), suggesting broad memory maintenance.

TCR cDNA was synthesized by 5'RACE template switching, which introduced a universal primer site and unique molecular identifiers. Priming for cDNA synthesis came from both the TCR alpha and TCR beta constant segments. Libraries were amplified in two PCR steps, with sample barcodes and sequencing adapters added in the second step. Sequencing of the libraries was done on either Illumina HiSeq 2500 (2x100 bp) or NovaSeq (2x150 bp). Per the authors' processing: MIGEC was used to demultiplex reads and collapse the reads into UMI consensus sequences, and MiXCR was used for V(D)J alignment. Using edgeR on replicate PBMC samples, clonotypes were called vaccine-responding if FDR was below 0.01 and the log2 fold change was above 5 up to day 15. Bulk clonotypes were assigned CD4 or CD8 identity according to which sequenced CD4 or CD8 repertoire held them at higher abundance. Starting from the raw public reads, TCRdb applied fastp trimming at Q25, assembled clones with MiXCR and retained in-frame beta chains. Every entry covers one CDR3 protein and lists the most common genes and DNA from its rows. The V and J calls follow TCRdb's processing rather than the paper's. For this sample there are 170,000 or so distinct CDR3 sequences; approximately 6.2% appear just once. The ten largest account for nearly 3% of the sample.

The treatment or condition tag for this specimen amounts to: live attenuated yellow fever vaccine strain. PBMCs were isolated from peripheral blood using a standard Ficoll-Paque protocol. Dynabeads CD4 and CD8 positive selection kits were used to isolate CD4 and CD8 T-cell fractions. TriZol was used to extract RNA from bulk PBMCs, CD4 and CD8 fractions, and dextramer-positive and dextramer-negative fractions. V was cut back by 3 bases and J by 6 bases, leaving a gap of 11 bases between them. From its cysteine to its phenylalanine, the CDR3 spans 13 amino acids. Only the CDR3 region is kept as DNA, spanning 39 bases read in frame from base 1. The germline V gene (reference sequence) sets CDR1 to DFQATT and CDR2 to SNEGSKA. This clonotype has a handful of counts. The clone's antigen remains unknown. No quality values exist for individual bases; no much larger clone is one base distant.

The sequencing used CD4+ T cells sorted from PBMCs, collected on the day of the first yellow fever vaccination. The TCR originated in a man between 18 and 35 years old who received the YFV17D yellow fever vaccine. The sequence joins TRBV20-1 to TRBJ1-4; 6 matching bases give a weak D call of TRBD1. CDR3 reads: CSASGQGHEKLFF. The nucleotide sequence is given as TGCAGTGCTAGTGGCCAGGGGCATGAAAAACTGTTTTTT.